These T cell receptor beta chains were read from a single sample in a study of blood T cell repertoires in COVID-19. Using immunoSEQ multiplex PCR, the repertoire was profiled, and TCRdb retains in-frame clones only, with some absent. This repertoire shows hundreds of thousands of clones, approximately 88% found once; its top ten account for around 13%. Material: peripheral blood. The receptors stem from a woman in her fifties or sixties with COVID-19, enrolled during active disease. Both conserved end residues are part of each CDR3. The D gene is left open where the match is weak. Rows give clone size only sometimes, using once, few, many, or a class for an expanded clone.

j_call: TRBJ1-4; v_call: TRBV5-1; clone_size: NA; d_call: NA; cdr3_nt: TGCGCCAGCTCCCGCTCGGGGGGAGAAAAACTGTTTTTT; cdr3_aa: CASSRSGGEKLFF
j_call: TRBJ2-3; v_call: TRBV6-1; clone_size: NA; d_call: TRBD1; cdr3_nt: TGTGCCAGCAGTGAGCTACAGGGGCCCGGTGGCACAGATACGCAGTATTTT; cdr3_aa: CASSELQGPGGTDTQYF
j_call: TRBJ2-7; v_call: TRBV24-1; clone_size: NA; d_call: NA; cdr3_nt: TGTGCCACCAGTGACCGGGGCTACGAGCAGTACTTC; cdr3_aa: CATSDRGYEQYF
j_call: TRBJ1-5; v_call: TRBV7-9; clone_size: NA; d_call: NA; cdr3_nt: TGTGCCAGCAGCCTTGTGAATCAGCCCCAGCATTTT; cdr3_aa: CASSLVNQPQHF
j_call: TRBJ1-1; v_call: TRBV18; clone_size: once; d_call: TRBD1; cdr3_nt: TGTGCCAGCTCACCGGGACAGGTCGCCAACGGTGCTGAAGCTTTCTTT; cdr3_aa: CASSPGQVANGAEAFF
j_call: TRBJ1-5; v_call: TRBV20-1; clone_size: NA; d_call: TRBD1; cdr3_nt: TGCAGTGCTAGTTCCGGGACAGGGGAGGACCAGCATTTT; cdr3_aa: CSASSGTGEDQHF
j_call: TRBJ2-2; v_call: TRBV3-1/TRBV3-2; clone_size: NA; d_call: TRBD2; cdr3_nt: TGTGCCAGCAGCCGAGTAGCGGGGGGGTCCCCCGGGGAGCTGTTTTTT; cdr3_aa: CASSRVAGGSPGELFF
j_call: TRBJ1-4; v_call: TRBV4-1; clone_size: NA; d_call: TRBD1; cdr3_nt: TGCGCCAGCCACGCCAGGGGGGCAACTAATGAAAAACTGTTTTTT; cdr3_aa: CASHARGATNEKLFF
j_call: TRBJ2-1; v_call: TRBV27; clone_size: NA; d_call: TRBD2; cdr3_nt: TGTGCCAGCAGTCCTCGTTTGGGCGGGGGGAATGAGCAGTTCTTC; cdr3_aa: CASSPRLGGGNEQFF
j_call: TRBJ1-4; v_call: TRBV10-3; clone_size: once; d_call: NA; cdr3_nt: TGTGCCATCAGTGAGTCAGGGAGGAGTGGAAAACTGTTTTTT; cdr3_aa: CAISESGRSGKLFF
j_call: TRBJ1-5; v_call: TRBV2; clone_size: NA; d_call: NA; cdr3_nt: TGTGCCAGCAGCCCTTCCTCTTATAGCAATCAGCCCCAGCATTTT; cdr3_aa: CASSPSSYSNQPQHF
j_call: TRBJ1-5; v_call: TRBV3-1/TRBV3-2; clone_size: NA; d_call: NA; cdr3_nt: TGTGCCAGCAGTTCCGGGGGGGATCAGCCCCAGCATTTT; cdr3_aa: CASSSGGDQPQHF
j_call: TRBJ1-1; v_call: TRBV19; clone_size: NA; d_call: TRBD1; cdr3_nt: TGTGCCAGTACAGGGGGCTTTGGAACTGAAGCTTTCTTT; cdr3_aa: CASTGGFGTEAFF
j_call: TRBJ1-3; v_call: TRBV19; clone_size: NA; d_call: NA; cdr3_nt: TGTGCCTGCAGAAGTATGGGGGGCTCTGGAAACACCATATATTTT; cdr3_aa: CACRSMGGSGNTIYF
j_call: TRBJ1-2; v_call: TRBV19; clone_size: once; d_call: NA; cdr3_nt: TGTGCCAGTAGTATAGCAGGCACCTCTAACTATGGCTACACCTTC; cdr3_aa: CASSIAGTSNYGYTF
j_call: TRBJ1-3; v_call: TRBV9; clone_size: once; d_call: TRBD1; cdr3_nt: TGTGCCAGCACCCCCGGACAGGGGGTTTCTGGAAACACCATATATTTT; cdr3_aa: CASTPGQGVSGNTIYF